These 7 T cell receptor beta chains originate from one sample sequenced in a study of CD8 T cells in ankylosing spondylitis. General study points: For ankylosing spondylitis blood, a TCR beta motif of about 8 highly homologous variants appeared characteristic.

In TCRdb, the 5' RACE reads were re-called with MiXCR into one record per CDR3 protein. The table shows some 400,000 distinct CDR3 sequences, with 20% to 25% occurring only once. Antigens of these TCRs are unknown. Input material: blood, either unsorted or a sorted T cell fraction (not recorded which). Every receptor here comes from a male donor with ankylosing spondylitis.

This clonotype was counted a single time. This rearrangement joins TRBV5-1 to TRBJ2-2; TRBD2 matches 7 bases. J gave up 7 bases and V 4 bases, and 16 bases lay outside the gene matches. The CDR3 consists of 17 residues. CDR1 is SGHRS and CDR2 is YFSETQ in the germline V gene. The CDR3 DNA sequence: TGCGCCAGCAGCCCCGCCCGGGGCGGGAGTGAGGTCGGGGAGCTGTTTTTT. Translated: CASSPARGGSEVGELFF.

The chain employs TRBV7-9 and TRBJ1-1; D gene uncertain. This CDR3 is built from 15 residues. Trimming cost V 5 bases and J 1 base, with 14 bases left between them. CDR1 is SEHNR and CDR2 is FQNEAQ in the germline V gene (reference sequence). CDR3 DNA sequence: TGTGCCAGCAGCCCAAGGTTAAGGGCGAACACTGAAGCTTTCTTT. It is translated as CASSPRLRANTEAFF.

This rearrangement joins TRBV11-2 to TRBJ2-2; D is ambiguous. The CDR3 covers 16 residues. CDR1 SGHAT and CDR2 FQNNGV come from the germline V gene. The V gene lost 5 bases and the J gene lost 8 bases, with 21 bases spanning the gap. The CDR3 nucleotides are TGTGCCAGCAGCCCCAGCTTAAACCCAATGGGGGGGGAGCTGTTTTTT. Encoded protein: CASSPSLNPMGGELFF.

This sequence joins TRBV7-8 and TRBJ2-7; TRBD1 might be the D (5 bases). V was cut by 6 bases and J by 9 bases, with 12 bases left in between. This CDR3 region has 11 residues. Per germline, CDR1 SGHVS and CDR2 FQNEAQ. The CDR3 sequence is CASSLGVGQYF. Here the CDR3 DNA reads TGTGCCAGCAGTCTAGGGGTCGGGCAGTACTTC.

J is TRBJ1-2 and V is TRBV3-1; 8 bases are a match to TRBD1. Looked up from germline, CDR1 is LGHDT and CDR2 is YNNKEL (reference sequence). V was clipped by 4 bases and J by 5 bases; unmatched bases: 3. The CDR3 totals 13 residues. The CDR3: CASSPRTGYGYTF. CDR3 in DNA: TGTGCCAGCAGCCCGAGGACAGGGTATGGCTACACCTTC.

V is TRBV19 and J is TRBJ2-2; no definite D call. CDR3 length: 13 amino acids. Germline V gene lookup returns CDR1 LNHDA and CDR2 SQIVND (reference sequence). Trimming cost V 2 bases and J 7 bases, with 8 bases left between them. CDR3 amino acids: CASSILSSGELFF. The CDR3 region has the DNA TGTGCCAGTAGTATACTAAGCAGCGGGGAGCTGTTTTTT. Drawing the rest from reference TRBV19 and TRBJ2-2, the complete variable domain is DGGITQSPKYLFRKEGQNVTLSCEQNLNHDAMYWYRQDPGQGLRLIYYSQIVNDFQKGDIAEGYSVSREKKESFPLTVTSAQKNPTAFYLCASSILSSGELFFGEGSRLTVL.

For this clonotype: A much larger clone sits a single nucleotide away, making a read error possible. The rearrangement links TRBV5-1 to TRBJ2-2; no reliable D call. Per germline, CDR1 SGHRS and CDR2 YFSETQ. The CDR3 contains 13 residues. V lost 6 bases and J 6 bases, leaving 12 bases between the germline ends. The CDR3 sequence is CASKTGGAGELFF. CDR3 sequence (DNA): TGCGCCAGCAAGACGGGCGGCGCCGGGGAGCTGTTTTTT.